This T cell receptor beta chain comes out of a study of cytomegalovirus exposure and HLA in healthy donors. Study as a whole: Early released data had 65 million to 100 million unique TCRs, all coming from HLA-typed donors. Whole-study findings and limits: Some V segments, TRBV6-2 and TRBV6-3 among them, were indistinguishable and were therefore excluded.

Primers for the PCR totalled 60 Vbeta and 13 Jbeta. Repertoires were generated with immunoSEQ multiplex PCR, while TCRdb's copy carries only in-frame clones and drops some. The repertoire holds more than 130,000 clones, with approximately 70% as singletons. The CDR3 is 14 amino acids. The V gene lost 3 bases and the J gene lost 1 base, with 7 bases spanning the gap. Germline V gene data show CDR1 as LNHDA and CDR2 as SQIVND (reference sequence). Among the donors, all were healthy bone marrow donors. To note about this clone: Its matching antigen is unknown.

The material sequenced was PBMCs. The V call is TRBV19, the J call TRBJ2-1; D might be TRBD1 (5 bases). This clonotype was sampled from a human donor in good health. CDR3: CASSISGSYNEQFF. The CDR3, as DNA: TGTGCCAGTAGTATCTCAGGGTCCTACAATGAGCAGTTCTTC.